This TCR beta chain was recovered during a study of cytomegalovirus exposure and HLA in healthy donors. Whole-study findings and limits: Cytomegalovirus association was assigned to about 150 TCR beta chains.

After removal of 1 base from V and 3 bases from J, the junction contained 12 bases not matched to a gene. Germline lookup yields CDR1 LGHNA and CDR2 YSLEER. The length of the CDR3 is 18 residues. Remarks on this clone: Antigen unknown.

PCR amplification relied on 60 Vbeta primers (plus 13 Jbeta primers). Sequencing used immunoSEQ multiplex PCR; TCRdb keeps in-frame clones, though not all of them. The sample has some 90,000 clones; 76% are singletons. Sequencing used PBMCs. The V and J genes are TRBV4-3 and TRBJ2-4; 7 nucleotides line up with TRBD1. This receptor was taken from a man in his forties or fifties in good health and CMV-seronegative. In DNA form, the CDR3 reads TGCGCCAGCAGCCAAGCAACTCGGGGCCGGGACAGCAAAAACATTCAGTACTTC. It yields the protein CASSQATRGRDSKNIQYF.